What follows describes a single T cell receptor (beta chain). Its antigen is undetermined. This sample was included in a study of persistence of HIV-infected CD4 T cells. About the study: Suppressive ART had lasted a median of approximately 8 years.

The V gene's germline CDR1 is LNHDA and CDR2 SQIVND (reference sequence). The CDR3 is 16 amino acids. V lost 5 bases to trimming and J lost 2 bases, with 18 bases between them. Study-level results: Bulk TCR data could not be restricted to HIV-1-infected CMV-responding cells.

The immunoSEQ assay was version 4, run in survey mode. Libraries were prepared by immunoSEQ multiplex PCR; TCRdb keeps only in-frame clonotypes and omits some of them. Of just over 40,000 clones listed, approximately 78% are singletons. An overlapping HIV-1 Gag peptide pool stimulated these cells at roughly 1 ug/peptide/mL. CD40L/CD69 double-negative CD45RO-high memory CD4+ T cells were collected. CD8+ T cells were removed from PBMCs prior to stimulation. The receptor comes from an adult man with HIV who was CMV-seropositive. The sequences come from CD4+ T cells sorted from PBMCs after approximately 18-hour stimulation, collected from a patient who received antiretroviral therapy. The J gene is TRBJ1-1, the V gene TRBV19; D may be TRBD1 (6 bases). The CDR3 nucleotides read TGTGCCAGTAGTCCCGAATCCGGGACAAGAAACACTGAAGCTTTCTTT. Its protein is CASSPESGTRNTEAFF.